Shown below are 18 T cell receptor beta chains from a single sample sequenced in a study of T cell responses to AZD1222 COVID-19 vaccine. This table comes from immunoSEQ multiplex PCR, and its TCRdb copy is limited to in-frame clones, with some not included. Of around 190,000 clones detected, about 89% appear once; the ten largest clones hold about 1.8%. The material was peripheral blood, obtained 28 days after the second AZD1222 dose. All receptors derive from an adult who received the AZD1222 COVID-19 vaccine.

V usage is TRBV27 and J usage is TRBJ1-1; 9 positions agree with TRBD1. Germline-derived CDR1 and CDR2 are MNHEY and SMNVEV (reference sequence). Trimming took 5 bases from V and 5 from J; bases not matched to a gene: 6. This CDR3 region has 14 residues. The CDR3 DNA follows: TGTGCCAGCAGTCTACAGGGGGCGGGAACTGAAGCTTTCTTT. It codes for CASSLQGAGTEAFF.

DNA for the CDR3: TGTGCCAGCAGCCAAGATCTGGGCGATGTACAGTTCTTC. Translated: CASSQDLGDVQFF. V and J are TRBV4-2 and TRBJ2-1; D unresolved. CDR1 and CDR2 from the germline V gene are LGHNA and YNFKEQ. The CDR3 totals 13 residues. V gave up 0 bases and J gave up 13 bases, with 13 bases separating them.

The chain links TRBV29-1 to TRBJ1-1; 8 nucleotides agree with TRBD1. This CDR3 has 16 amino acids. After removal of 8 bases from V and 3 bases from J, the junction contained 17 bases not matched to a gene. Germline CDR1 and CDR2: SQVTM and ANQGSEA. CDR3 region: CSFRTGTGRRDTEAFF. The CDR3 DNA sequence: TGCAGCTTCAGAACCGGGACAGGACGAAGGGACACTGAAGCTTTCTTT. The whole variable domain, filled in from reference TRBV29-1 and TRBJ1-1, reads SAVISQKPSRDICQRGTSLTIQCQVDSQVTMMFWYRQQPGQSLTLIATANQGSEATYESGFVIDKFPISRPNLTFSTLTVSNMSPEDSSIYLCSFRTGTGRRDTEAFFGQGTRLTVV.

The genes are TRBV27 and TRBJ2-1, with unresolved D. Germline V gene lookup returns CDR1 MNHEY and CDR2 SMNVEV (reference sequence). Trimming took off 5 bases at V and 4 bases at J, with 3 bases between the two ends. The CDR3 contains 11 residues. The CDR3: CASSRYNEQFF. The CDR3 DNA reads as TGTGCCAGCAGTCGTTACAATGAGCAGTTCTTC.

Here the CDR3 reads CASSQDPGTMNTEAFF. The CDR3 nucleotides are TGCGCCAGCAGCCAAGATCCGGGAACCATGAACACTGAAGCTTTCTTT. V and J are TRBV4-1 and TRBJ1-1; D gene ambiguous. This CDR3 comprises 16 residues. V was trimmed by 0 bases and J by 0 bases, leaving 11 bases between them. CDR1 is MGHRA and CDR2 is YSYEKL in the germline V gene.

V and J are TRBV7-2 and TRBJ1-1, with TRBD1 identical over 7 bases. Germline values: CDR1 SGHTA, CDR2 FQGNSA. The ends lost 5 bases at V and 4 bases at J; junction bases unmatched: 7. CDR3 length: 14 residues. DNA of the CDR3: TGTGCCAGCAGCCCCAGGGGGTCGCGCACTGAAGCTTTCTTT. Translating it yields CASSPRGSRTEAFF.

In DNA, the CDR3 is TGTGCCAGCAGTTCAGACAGCCGGCGGGCTGAAAAACTGTTTTTT. It translates to CASSSDSRRAEKLFF. V gene TRBV6-5 combines with J gene TRBJ1-4; possible D gene TRBD1, 5 bases. The CDR3 covers 15 residues. V shed 4 bases and J shed 7 bases, with 16 bases lying between them. Looked up from germline, CDR1 is MNHEY and CDR2 is SVGAGI.

The sample holds a few counts of this clone. The chain carries TRBV7-8 and TRBJ1-4, with 7 bases identical to TRBD1. The CDR3 contains 16 residues. V was clipped by 6 bases and J by 1 base; unmatched bases: 8. Looked up from germline, CDR1 is SGHVS and CDR2 is FQNEAQ. CDR3 in DNA: TGTGCCAGCAGTAGGAGGACAGGACGAACTAATGAAAAACTGTTTTTT. Protein: CASSRRTGRTNEKLFF.

Details on this clone: At the DNA level, this CDR3 is encoded by other sequences in the same sample as well. This chain joins TRBV3-1 (or the pseudogene TRBV3-2) and TRBJ1-5; TRBD1 matches at 7 bases. With 6 bases clipped from V and 4 bases from J, the junction kept 3 bases outside the gene matches. The CDR3 is 13 residues long. CDR1 and CDR2 (germline): LGHDT, YNNKEL (reference sequence). The CDR3, as DNA: TGTGCCAGCAGTCGACAGGGTAATCAGCCCCAGCATTTT. Translation gives CASSRQGNQPQHF.

The rearrangement links TRBV15 to TRBJ2-3; D is undetermined. CDR3 length: 15 amino acids. Germline V CDR1 and CDR2: LNHNV, YYDKDF (reference sequence). The ends were cut back, 3 bases at V and 0 bases at J, with 10 bases in the middle. CDR3 protein: CATSSLEASTDTQYF. CDR3 DNA sequence: TGTGCCACCAGCAGCCTTGAGGCTAGCACAGATACGCAGTATTTT.

This clone was counted a single time. This sequence joins TRBV30 and TRBJ2-2; D is undetermined. The CDR3 has 12 amino acids. V was clipped by 2 bases and J by 4 bases, with 5 bases between them. Germline assignment: CDR1 GTSNPN and CDR2 SVGIG (reference sequence). CDR3 region: CAWSRATGELFF. As DNA, the CDR3 is TGTGCCTGGAGTAGGGCCACCGGGGAGCTGTTTTTT. The full variable domain, its missing parts supplied by reference TRBV30 and TRBJ2-2, is SQTIHQWPATLVQPVGSPLSLECTVEGTSNPNLYWYRQAAGRGLQLLFYSVGIGQISSEVPQNLSASRPQDRQFILSSKKLLLSDSGFYLCAWSRATGELFFGEGSRLTVL.

The chain combines TRBV19 with TRBJ1-5, with 7 bases matching TRBD1. Germline assignment: CDR1 LNHDA and CDR2 SQIVND (reference sequence). This CDR3 has 16 amino acids. Trimming cost V 11 bases and J 2 bases; bases outside gene matches: 15. CDR3 residues: CAAGETGQARNQPQHF. Here the CDR3 DNA reads TGTGCCGCAGGGGAAACCGGACAGGCCCGCAATCAGCCCCAGCATTTT.

CDR3 in DNA: TGTGCCAGCAGCCGGACAATTCCGAGCAGCAATCAGCCCCAGCATTTT. It translates to CASSRTIPSSNQPQHF. This chain links TRBV7-8 with TRBJ1-5; possible D gene TRBD1, 5 bases. Trimming shortened V by 5 bases and J by 1 base, and 15 bases separated the two germline ends. Looked up from germline, CDR1 is SGHVS and CDR2 is FQNEAQ. The CDR3 spans 16 residues.

The sample holds a few counts of this clone. This sample includes further DNA sequences coding for the same CDR3. The V call is TRBV25-1, the J call TRBJ2-5; no firm D call. V was trimmed by 7 bases and J by 4 bases, leaving 4 bases between them. Germline CDR1 and CDR2: MGHDK and SYGVNS. The CDR3 loop spans 10 amino acids. CDR3 sequence reads: CASIGETQYF. For the CDR3, the DNA is TGTGCCAGCATCGGAGAGACCCAGTACTTC.

The chain has TRBV6-2 or TRBV6-3 and TRBJ2-3; the D is unclear. CDR1 is MNHEY, CDR2 SVGEGT, per germline. The CDR3 contains 15 residues. The germline V and J ends were trimmed by 6 bases and 0 bases, with 13 bases remaining between them. In DNA form, the CDR3 reads TGTGCCAGCAGCTCCACTACCACTAGCACAGATACGCAGTATTTT. Its translation: CASSSTTTSTDTQYF.

As for this clone: The same CDR3 is also encoded by other DNA sequences in this sample. The rearrangement joins TRBV28 to TRBJ1-1; D gene unclear. Germline V lookup: CDR1 MDHEN, CDR2 SYDVKM. Trimming removed 5 bases from V and 0 bases from J, with 7 bases in between. This CDR3 has 13 residues. The CDR3 coding sequence is TGTGCCAGCAGTCCAAACTTGAACACTGAAGCTTTCTTT. Amino acid sequence: CASSPNLNTEAFF.

V is TRBV2 and J is TRBJ1-2; D is ambiguous. This CDR3 has 13 residues. CDR1 is SNHLY and CDR2 is FYNNEI in the germline V gene. V shed 0 bases and J shed 1 base, with 3 bases lying between them. CDR3 coding DNA: TGTGCCAGCAGTGAAGCGCTTAACTATGGCTACACCTTC. Its translation is CASSEALNYGYTF.

The chain is built from TRBV12-3 or TRBV12-4 and TRBJ1-5, with D maybe TRBD1 (6 bases). V was clipped by 6 bases and J by 5 bases, with 11 bases between them. The CDR3 totals 13 residues. CDR3 in amino acids: CASREQGYQPQHF. DNA of the CDR3: TGTGCCAGCAGGGAACAGGGATATCAGCCCCAGCATTTT.